A single sample gave rise to the 25 T cell receptor beta chains below, sequenced in a study of cytomegalovirus exposure and HLA in healthy donors. Generated by immunoSEQ multiplex PCR, the TCRdb table keeps only in-frame clones and is missing some. The sample includes roughly 200,000 clones, roughly three quarters of them seen just once. The sequenced sample consisted of PBMCs. The receptors were sampled from a woman in her thirties in good health and CMV-seronegative.

V usage is TRBV4-2 and J usage is TRBJ2-3, with 11 bases that match TRBD2. CDR1 is LGHNA and CDR2 is YNFKEQ in the germline V gene. V was pared by 3 bases and J by 2 bases, with 4 bases of the junction left unmatched. The CDR3 sequence is 16 residues long. The CDR3 DNA follows: TGTGCCAGCAGCCAGGGACTAGCGGTTCTCACAGATACGCAGTATTTT. This encodes CASSQGLAVLTDTQYF.

The V gene is TRBV9, the J gene TRBJ2-1, with no clear D. The germline V and J ends were trimmed by 5 bases and 5 bases, with 14 bases remaining between them. This CDR3 is built from 14 residues. The germline gives CDR1 SGDLS, CDR2 YYNGEE. Written as DNA, the CDR3 is TGTGCCAGCAGAGCGACTCTTCTGGACAATGAGCAGTTCTTC. It yields the protein CASRATLLDNEQFF.

This chain connects TRBV10-1 to TRBJ1-1; TRBD1 matches 8 bases. Trimming at V came to 2 bases and at J to 7 bases, leaving 3 bases not matched to a gene. Germline assignment: CDR1 WNHNN and CDR2 SYGVQD (reference sequence). The CDR3 has 13 amino acids. The CDR3, as DNA: TGCGCCAGCAGTGAGACCGGACAGGGTGAAGCTTTCTTT. Protein sequence: CASSETGQGEAFF.

The CDR3 region has the DNA TGTGCCTGGAGTGAGAGGAGCTACGAGCAGTACTTC. This translates into CAWSERSYEQYF. The rearrangement joins TRBV30 to TRBJ2-7; D call uncertain. Trimming took off 1 base at V and 3 bases at J, with 7 bases between the two ends. This CDR3 comprises 12 residues. The V gene's germline CDR1 is GTSNPN and CDR2 SVGIG (reference sequence).

The J gene is TRBJ1-3, the V gene TRBV9; no reliable D call. Deletions cut 1 base from V and 4 bases from J, with 3 bases between. The CDR3 contains 12 residues. CDR1 SGDLS and CDR2 YYNGEE come from the germline V gene. CDR3 protein: CASSVQGNTIYF. The CDR3 DNA sequence: TGTGCCAGCAGCGTACAAGGAAACACCATATATTTT.

This clone showed up just once. The rearrangement joins TRBV28 to TRBJ2-7, with no clear D. CDR3 length: 15 amino acids. Looked up from germline, CDR1 is MDHEN and CDR2 is SYDVKM. V was pared by 2 bases and J by 3 bases, with 14 bases between. The CDR3 here is CASSLTGGEHYEQYF. In DNA form, the CDR3 reads TGTGCCAGCAGTTTAACGGGTGGTGAGCACTACGAGCAGTACTTC.

This chain links TRBV5-4 with TRBJ2-7, with 12 bases that match TRBD2. Germline CDR1 reads SGHNT; CDR2 reads YYREEE (reference sequence). CDR3 length: 15 amino acids. Trimming at V came to 4 bases and at J to 3 bases, leaving 5 bases not matched to a gene. The CDR3 reads CASSPTSGRIYEQYF. Here the CDR3 DNA reads TGTGCCAGCAGCCCGACTAGCGGGAGAATCTACGAGCAGTACTTC.

The chain joins TRBV19 to TRBJ1-5, with 9 bases identical to TRBD1. Germline V lookup: CDR1 LNHDA, CDR2 SQIVND (reference sequence). Losses at the gene ends were 5 bases for V and 3 bases for J; bases not matched to a gene: 11. This CDR3 has 17 amino acids. DNA for the CDR3: TGTGCCAGTAGTGACCTCGGACAGGGGCGGTCCAATCAGCCCCAGCATTTT. Protein product: CASSDLGQGRSNQPQHF.

The V call is TRBV30, the J call TRBJ2-7; TRBD1 might be the D (6 bases). V was trimmed by 3 bases and J by 1 base, leaving 10 bases between them. CDR1 and CDR2 (germline): GTSNPN, SVGIG (reference sequence). The CDR3 contains 13 residues. CDR3 DNA: TGTGCCTGGAGCAACAGGGATTCCTACGAGCAGTACTTC. Amino acid sequence: CAWSNRDSYEQYF. Full variable domain (rest looked up from reference TRBV30 and TRBJ2-7): SQTIHQWPATLVQPVGSPLSLECTVEGTSNPNLYWYRQAAGRGLQLLFYSVGIGQISSEVPQNLSASRPQDRQFILSSKKLLLSDSGFYLCAWSNRDSYEQYFGPGTRLTVT.

V and J are TRBV10-3 and TRBJ1-5; TRBD1 might be the D (6 bases). CDR3 length: 14 residues. The V end was cut by 2 bases, the J end by 4 bases, with 9 bases between. Germline CDR1 is ENHRY and CDR2 is SYGVKD. The CDR3 DNA reads as TGTGCCATCAGTGAGGGACAGACAAATCAGCCCCAGCATTTT. Translation: CAISEGQTNQPQHF.

J is TRBJ2-1 and V is TRBV9; D is perhaps TRBD2 (5 bases). Per the germline V gene, CDR1 is SGDLS and CDR2 is YYNGEE. CDR3 length equals 17 residues. Trimming shortened V by 4 bases and J by 6 bases, and 23 bases separated the two germline ends. This chain's CDR3 is CASSPLDSHLGSNEQFF. Written as DNA, the CDR3 is TGTGCCAGCAGCCCCTTGGACTCCCACTTAGGTTCCAATGAGCAGTTCTTC.

This clone was seen more than once but under ten times. The J gene is TRBJ1-1, the V gene TRBV28; no reliable D call. V lost 7 bases and J 2 bases, leaving 17 bases between the germline ends. CDR1 is MDHEN, CDR2 SYDVKM, per germline. This CDR3 is built from 15 residues. The CDR3 DNA follows: TGTGCCAGCACCCCGTTGGGAGACACTAACACTGAAGCTTTCTTT. It yields the protein CASTPLGDTNTEAFF.

The chain uses TRBV5-1 and TRBJ2-5, with a tentative D call TRBD2 (6 bases). Trimming took 1 base from V and 2 from J, leaving 9 bases between them. Looked up from germline, CDR1 is SGHRS and CDR2 is YFSETQ. The CDR3 is made up of 14 amino acids. The CDR3 DNA sequence: TGCGCCAGCAGCTTGCTCGCGGGACAAGAGACCCAGTACTTC. Its protein is CASSLLAGQETQYF. Supplemented by reference TRBV5-1 and TRBJ2-5, the full variable domain reads KAGVTQTPRYLIKTRGQQVTLSCSPISGHRSVSWYQQTPGQGLQFLFEYFSETQRNKGNFPGRFSGRQFSNSRSEMNVSTLELGDSALYLCASSLLAGQETQYFGPGTRLLVL.

This clone was observed a handful of times. The gene calls are TRBV9 and TRBJ1-3, with D unresolved. The germline V gene has CDR1 SGDLS and CDR2 YYNGEE. With 3 bases removed from V and 5 bases from J, the gap between germline ends came to 6 bases. The CDR3 consists of 12 residues. The CDR3 sequence: CASSAQRNTIYF. The DNA for the CDR3 is TGTGCCAGCAGCGCCCAAAGAAACACCATATATTTT.

The rearrangement links TRBV28 to TRBJ2-7; tentatively, D is TRBD1 (5 bases). Germline V gene lookup returns CDR1 MDHEN and CDR2 SYDVKM. The V and J ends lost 4 bases and 0 bases respectively, with 13 bases between them. There are 15 residues in the CDR3. The CDR3 loop reads CASSSRVRSSYEQYF. CDR3 sequence (DNA): TGTGCCAGCAGTTCCAGGGTTAGGAGCTCCTACGAGCAGTACTTC.

This clone was counted between two and nine times. The CDR3 DNA follows: TGTGCCAGCAGCTCTACAGGGGAGACCCAGTACTTC. Residues: CASSSTGETQYF. V is TRBV5-6 and J is TRBJ2-5; D is possibly TRBD1 (6 bases). The V gene lost 3 bases and the J gene lost 5 bases, with 8 bases spanning the gap. Germline V CDR1 and CDR2: SGHDT, YYEEEE. This CDR3 region has 12 residues.

This chain links TRBV5-1 with TRBJ1-5, with 7 bases aligning to TRBD1. CDR1 and CDR2 (germline): SGHRS, YFSETQ. The trim removed 4 bases at V and 1 base at J, leaving 5 bases unmatched. The length of the CDR3 is 15 residues. The CDR3 DNA reads as TGCGCCAGCAGCCCGACAGGGAGGAGCAATCAGCCCCAGCATTTT. Amino acids: CASSPTGRSNQPQHF.

This chain links TRBV5-1 with TRBJ1-4; 8 bases align to TRBD1. CDR1 is SGHRS and CDR2 is YFSETQ in the germline V gene. The ends lost 3 bases at V and 8 bases at J; junction bases unmatched: 6. The CDR3 is 14 amino acids. CDR3 coding DNA: TGCGCCAGCAGCTCTCAGGGGGCGTTGGAAAAACTGTTTTTT. It is translated as CASSSQGALEKLFF.

CDR3 in DNA: TGTGCCAGCAGCCCTATCGAGGGTGTGAATCAGCCCCAGCATTTT. Translated: CASSPIEGVNQPQHF. V gene TRBV6-6 combines with J gene TRBJ1-5; D is uncertain. The germline V gene has CDR1 MNHNY and CDR2 SVGAGI (reference sequence). The length of the CDR3 is 15 residues. Deletions cut 6 bases from V and 4 bases from J, with 16 bases between.

The genes are TRBV5-1 and TRBJ1-5; no firm D call. Deletions cut 2 bases from V and 0 bases from J, with 6 bases between. Germline V gene data show CDR1 as SGHRS and CDR2 as YFSETQ. CDR3 length: 14 residues. As DNA, the CDR3 is TGCGCCAGCAGCTTAAGCGATAGCAATCAGCCCCAGCATTTT. The encoded protein is CASSLSDSNQPQHF.

CDR3 loop: CASSLGVHAPGEQFF. CDR3 in DNA: TGTGCCAGCAGCTTAGGGGTCCACGCTCCAGGTGAGCAGTTCTTC. This chain uses TRBV7-2 with TRBJ2-1, with D unresolved. Trimming removed 1 base from V and 9 bases from J, with 16 bases in between. The CDR3 spans 15 residues. Per the germline V gene, CDR1 is SGHTA and CDR2 is FQGNSA.

The J gene is TRBJ1-4, the V gene TRBV27, with no clear D. Germline V gene sequence: CDR1 MNHEY, CDR2 SMNVEV (reference sequence). Trimming took 3 bases from V and 4 from J, leaving 15 bases between them. The CDR3 runs 16 residues. This chain's CDR3 is CASSFNGGLGNEKLFF. For the CDR3, the DNA is TGTGCCAGCAGTTTCAACGGAGGGCTTGGTAATGAAAAACTGTTTTTT.

The CDR3 DNA reads TGCGCCAGCAGGGGGGGACTAGCGGGAGAGGTCTACGAGCAGTACTTC. As protein: CASRGGLAGEVYEQYF. The chain combines TRBV10-1 with TRBJ2-7, with TRBD2 matching 14 bases. Germline V lookup: CDR1 WNHNN, CDR2 SYGVQD (reference sequence). The CDR3 consists of 16 residues. V lost 6 bases and J lost 3; bases outside the gene matches: 7.

The chain carries TRBV28 and TRBJ1-5; the D gene is possibly TRBD1 (6 bases). The germline V gene has CDR1 MDHEN and CDR2 SYDVKM. V lost 7 bases and J lost 9, with 25 bases in between. The CDR3 is 16 residues long. The DNA for the CDR3 is TGTGCCAGCACCGACGGGGGGCAGGGACTCATCTCGCCCCAGCATTTT. Protein: CASTDGGQGLISPQHF.

The V call is TRBV5-5, the J call TRBJ2-5; D is unclear. Per the germline V gene, CDR1 is SGHKS and CDR2 is YYEKEE (reference sequence). This CDR3 region has 12 residues. Trimming took off 0 bases at V and 7 bases at J, with 7 bases between the two ends. The CDR3 DNA follows: TGTGCCAGCAGCTTGGATTCAGGGACCCAGTACTTC. Its protein is CASSLDSGTQYF.